This T cell receptor (beta chain) emerged from a study of PD-L1 blockade in urothelial cancer. Across the whole study: Male patients with bladder-origin urothelial cancer numbered about 90% of the roughly 30. Specimens of blood held a median count of 141,255 T cells.

TCRdb's table, derived via immunoSEQ multiplex PCR, lists solely in-frame clones and lacks some. Among tens of thousands of clones, approximately 90% were seen once, and the ten largest hold 4.5% to 7%. The TCR was taken from a woman between 70 and 85 years old with urothelial cancer. The sample consisted of PBMCs, taken around atezolizumab (anti-PD-L1) treatment.

CDR3 sequence reads: CSAGPGQPQHF. The DNA for the CDR3 is TGCAGTGCCGGTCCGGGTCAGCCCCAGCATTTT. V is TRBV20-1 and J is TRBJ1-5; D gene ambiguous. CDR1 is DFQATT and CDR2 is SNEGSKA in the germline V gene (reference sequence). CDR3 length equals 11 residues. The ends were cut back, 6 bases at V and 6 bases at J, with 9 bases in the middle.